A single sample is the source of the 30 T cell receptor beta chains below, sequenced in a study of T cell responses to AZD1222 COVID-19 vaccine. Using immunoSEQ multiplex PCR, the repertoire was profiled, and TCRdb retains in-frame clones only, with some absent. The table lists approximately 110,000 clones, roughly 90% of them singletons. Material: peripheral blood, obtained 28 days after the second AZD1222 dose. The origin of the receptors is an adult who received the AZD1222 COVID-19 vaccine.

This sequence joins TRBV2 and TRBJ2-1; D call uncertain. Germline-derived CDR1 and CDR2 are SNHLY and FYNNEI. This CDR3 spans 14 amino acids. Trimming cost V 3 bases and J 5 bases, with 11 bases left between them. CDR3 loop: CASSDWATDNEQFF. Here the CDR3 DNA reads TGTGCCAGCAGTGATTGGGCTACAGACAATGAGCAGTTCTTC.

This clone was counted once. The CDR3 DNA follows: TGTGCCAGCTCACCAGGGGGGGCAAGCAATCAGCCCCAGCATTTT. Translation gives CASSPGGASNQPQHF. This chain joins TRBV18 and TRBJ1-5; tentative D call: TRBD1 (6 bases). V lost 2 bases and J 1 base, leaving 9 bases between the germline ends. The CDR3 sequence is 15 residues long. Germline lookup yields CDR1 KGHSH and CDR2 LQKENI. The full variable domain, its missing parts supplied by reference TRBV18 and TRBJ1-5, is NAGVMQNPRHLVRRRGQEARLRCSPMKGHSHVYWYRQLPEEGLKFMVYLQKENIIDESGMPKERFSAEFPKEGPSILRIQQVVRGDSAAYFCASSPGGASNQPQHFGDGTRLSIL.

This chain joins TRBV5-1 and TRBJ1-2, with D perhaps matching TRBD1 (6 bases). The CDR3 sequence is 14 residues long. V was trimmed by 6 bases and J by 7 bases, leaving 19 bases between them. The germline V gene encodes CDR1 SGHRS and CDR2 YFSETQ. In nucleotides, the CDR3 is TGCGCCAGCAAACCTGGGCAGGGGACTTCTGGCTACACCTTC. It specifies CASKPGQGTSGYTF.

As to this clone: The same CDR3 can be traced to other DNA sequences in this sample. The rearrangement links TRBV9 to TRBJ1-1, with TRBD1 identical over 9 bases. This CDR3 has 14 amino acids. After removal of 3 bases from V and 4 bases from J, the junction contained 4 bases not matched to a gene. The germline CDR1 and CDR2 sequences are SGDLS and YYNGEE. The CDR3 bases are TGTGCCAGCAGCGCCCAGACAGGGGGCACTGAAGCTTTCTTT. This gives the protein CASSAQTGGTEAFF. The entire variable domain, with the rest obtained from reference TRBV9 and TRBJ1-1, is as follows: DSGVTQTPKHLITATGQRVTLRCSPRSGDLSVYWYQQSLDQGLQFLIQYYNGEERAKGNILERFSAQQFPDLHSELNLSSLELGDSALYFCASSAQTGGTEAFFGQGTRLTVV.

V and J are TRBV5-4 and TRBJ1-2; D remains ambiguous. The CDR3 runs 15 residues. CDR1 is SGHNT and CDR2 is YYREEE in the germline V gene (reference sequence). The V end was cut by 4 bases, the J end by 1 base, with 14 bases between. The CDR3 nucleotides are TGTGCCAGCAGCCGAGGTTCAGGTGGTAACTATGGCTACACCTTC. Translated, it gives CASSRGSGGNYGYTF.

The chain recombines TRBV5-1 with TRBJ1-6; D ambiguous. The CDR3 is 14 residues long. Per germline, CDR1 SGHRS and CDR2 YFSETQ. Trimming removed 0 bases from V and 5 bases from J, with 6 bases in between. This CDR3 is CASSLAQHNSPLHF. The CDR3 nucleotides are TGCGCCAGCAGCTTGGCTCAGCATAATTCACCCCTCCACTTT.

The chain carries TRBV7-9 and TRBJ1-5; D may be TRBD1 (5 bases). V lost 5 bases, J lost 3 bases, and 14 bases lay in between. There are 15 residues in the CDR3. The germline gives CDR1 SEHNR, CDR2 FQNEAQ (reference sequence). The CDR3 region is CASSGDGYFNQPQHF. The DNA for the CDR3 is TGTGCCAGCAGCGGGGACGGTTATTTCAATCAGCCCCAGCATTTT.

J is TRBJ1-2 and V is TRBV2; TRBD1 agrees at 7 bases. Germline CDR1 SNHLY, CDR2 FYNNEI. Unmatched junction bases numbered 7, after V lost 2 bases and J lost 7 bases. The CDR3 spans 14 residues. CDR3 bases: TGTGCCAGCAGTGAAAAGCGACAGGGAGTTGGCTACACCTTC. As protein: CASSEKRQGVGYTF.

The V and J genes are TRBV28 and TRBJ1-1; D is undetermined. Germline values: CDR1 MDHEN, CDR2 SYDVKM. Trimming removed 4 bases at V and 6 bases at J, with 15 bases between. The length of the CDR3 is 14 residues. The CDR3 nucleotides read TGTGCCAGCAGTTGGTCAGAGCGGAGGTCTGAAGCTTTCTTT. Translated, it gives CASSWSERRSEAFF.

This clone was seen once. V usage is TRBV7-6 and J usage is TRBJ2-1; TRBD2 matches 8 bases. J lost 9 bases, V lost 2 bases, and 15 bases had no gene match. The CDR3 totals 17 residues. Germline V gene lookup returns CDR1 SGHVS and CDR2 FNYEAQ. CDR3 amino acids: CASSLSNGRALFSEQFF. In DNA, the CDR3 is TGTGCCAGCAGCTTATCGAACGGGAGGGCCCTCTTTTCTGAGCAGTTCTTC.

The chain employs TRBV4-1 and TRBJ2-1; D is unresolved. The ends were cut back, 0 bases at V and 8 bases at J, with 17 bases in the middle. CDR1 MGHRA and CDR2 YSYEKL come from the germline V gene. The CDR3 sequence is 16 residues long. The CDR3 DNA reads TGCGCCAGCAGCCAAGAGGCTAGTAGGCTGTGGGATGAGCAGTTCTTC. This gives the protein CASSQEASRLWDEQFF.

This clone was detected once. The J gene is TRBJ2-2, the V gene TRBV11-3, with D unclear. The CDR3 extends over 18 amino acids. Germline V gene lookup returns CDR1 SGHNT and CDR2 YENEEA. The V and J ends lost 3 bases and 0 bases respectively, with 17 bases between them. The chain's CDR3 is CASSFRPLRGTNTGELFF. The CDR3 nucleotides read TGTGCCAGCAGCTTCCGACCCCTCAGAGGAACGAACACCGGGGAGCTGTTTTTT.

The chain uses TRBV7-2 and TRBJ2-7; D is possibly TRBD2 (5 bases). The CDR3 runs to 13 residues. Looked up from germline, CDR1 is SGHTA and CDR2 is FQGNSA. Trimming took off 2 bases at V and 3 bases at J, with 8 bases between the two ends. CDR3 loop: CASSLQDFYEQYF. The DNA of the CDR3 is TGTGCCAGCAGCTTACAGGACTTCTACGAGCAGTACTTC.

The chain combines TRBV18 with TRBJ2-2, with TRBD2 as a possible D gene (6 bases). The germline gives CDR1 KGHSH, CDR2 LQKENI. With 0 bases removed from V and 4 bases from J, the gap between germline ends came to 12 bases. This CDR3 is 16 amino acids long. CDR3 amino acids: CASSPPGRGPTGELFF. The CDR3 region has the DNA TGTGCCAGCTCACCACCGGGGCGGGGCCCCACCGGGGAGCTGTTTTTT.

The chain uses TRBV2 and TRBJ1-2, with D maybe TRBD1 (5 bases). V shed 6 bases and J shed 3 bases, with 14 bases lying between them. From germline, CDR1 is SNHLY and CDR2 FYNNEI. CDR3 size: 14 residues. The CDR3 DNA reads TGTGCCAGCAGGGTTCAGGGATTGGACTATGGCTACACCTTC. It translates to CASRVQGLDYGYTF.

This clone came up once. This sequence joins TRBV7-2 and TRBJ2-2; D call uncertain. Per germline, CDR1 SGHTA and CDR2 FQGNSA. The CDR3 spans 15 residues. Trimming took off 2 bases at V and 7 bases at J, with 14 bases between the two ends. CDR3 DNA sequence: TGTGCCAGCAGCTTATTACGGCTTCAGGACGGGGAGCTGTTTTTT. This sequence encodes CASSLLRLQDGELFF.

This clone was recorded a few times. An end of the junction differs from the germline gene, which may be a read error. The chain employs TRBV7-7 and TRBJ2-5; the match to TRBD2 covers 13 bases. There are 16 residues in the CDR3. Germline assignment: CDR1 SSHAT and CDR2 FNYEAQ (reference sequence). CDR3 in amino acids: CASSLTSGGAGETQYF. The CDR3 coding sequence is TGTGCTAGCAGCCTCACTAGCGGGGGGGCCGGAGAGACCCAGTACTTC.

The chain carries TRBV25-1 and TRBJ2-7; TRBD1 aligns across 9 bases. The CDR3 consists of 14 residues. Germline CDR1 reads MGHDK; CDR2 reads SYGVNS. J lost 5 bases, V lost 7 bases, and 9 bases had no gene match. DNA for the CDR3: TGTGCCAGCACTCCCCGGGACAGGGTGGACGAGCAGTACTTC. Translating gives CASTPRDRVDEQYF.

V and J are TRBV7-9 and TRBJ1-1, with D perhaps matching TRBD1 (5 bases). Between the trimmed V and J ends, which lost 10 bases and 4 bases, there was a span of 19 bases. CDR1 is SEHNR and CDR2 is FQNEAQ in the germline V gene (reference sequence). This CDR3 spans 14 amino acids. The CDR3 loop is CAIEGQGPGTEAFF. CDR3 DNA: TGTGCCATAGAGGGGCAGGGACCGGGCACTGAAGCTTTCTTT. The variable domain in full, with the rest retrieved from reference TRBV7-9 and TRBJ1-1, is DTGVSQNPRHKITKRGQNVTFRCDPISEHNRLYWYRQTLGQGPEFLTYFQNEAQLEKSRLLSDRFSAERPKGSFSTLEIQRTEQGDSAMYLCAIEGQGPGTEAFFGQGTRLTVV.

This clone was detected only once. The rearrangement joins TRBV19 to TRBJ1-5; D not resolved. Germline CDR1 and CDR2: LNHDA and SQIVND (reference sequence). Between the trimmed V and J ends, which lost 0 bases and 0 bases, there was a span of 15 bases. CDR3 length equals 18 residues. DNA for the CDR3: TGTGCCAGTAGTATAGACCCCCGGGCTCTGGGTAGCAATCAGCCCCAGCATTTT. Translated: CASSIDPRALGSNQPQHF.

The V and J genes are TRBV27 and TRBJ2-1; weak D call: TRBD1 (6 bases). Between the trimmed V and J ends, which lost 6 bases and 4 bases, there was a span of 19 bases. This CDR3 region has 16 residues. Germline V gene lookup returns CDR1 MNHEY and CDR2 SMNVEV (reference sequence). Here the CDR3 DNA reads TGTGCCAGCAGGCCCTCCCCTTACAGGGAGTACAATGAGCAGTTCTTC. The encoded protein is CASRPSPYREYNEQFF.

The CDR3 DNA reads TGTGCCAGTAGTACCGGGTACCAAGAGACCCAGTACTTC. Protein product: CASSTGYQETQYF. This chain connects TRBV19 to TRBJ2-5, with unresolved D. CDR1 and CDR2 from the germline V gene are LNHDA and SQIVND (reference sequence). The CDR3 spans 13 residues. Trimming removed 4 bases at V and 0 bases at J, with 6 bases between.

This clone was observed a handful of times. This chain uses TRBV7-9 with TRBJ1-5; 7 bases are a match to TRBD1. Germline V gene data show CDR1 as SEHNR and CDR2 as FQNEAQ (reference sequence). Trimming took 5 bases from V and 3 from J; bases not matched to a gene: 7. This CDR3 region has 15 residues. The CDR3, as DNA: TGTGCCAGCAGCGACGACAGGGCCACCAATCAGCCCCAGCATTTT. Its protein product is CASSDDRATNQPQHF.

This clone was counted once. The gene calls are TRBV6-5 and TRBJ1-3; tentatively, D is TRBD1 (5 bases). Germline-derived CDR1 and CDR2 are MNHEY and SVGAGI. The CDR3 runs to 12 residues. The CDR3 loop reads CGGSSSGNTIYF. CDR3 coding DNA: TGTGGGGGCAGCAGCTCTGGAAACACCATATATTTT.

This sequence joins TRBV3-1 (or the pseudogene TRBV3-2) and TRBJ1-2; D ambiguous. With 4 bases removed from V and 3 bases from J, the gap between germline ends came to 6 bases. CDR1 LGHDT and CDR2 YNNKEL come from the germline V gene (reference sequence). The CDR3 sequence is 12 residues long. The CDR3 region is CASSRVHYGYTF. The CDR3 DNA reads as TGTGCCAGCAGCCGGGTACACTATGGCTACACCTTC.

This CDR3 is CASSPPGVPAWGYTF. The CDR3 region has the DNA TGTGCCAGCAGTCCGCCTGGGGTCCCCGCGTGGGGCTACACCTTC. The chain links TRBV28 to TRBJ1-2; D uncertain. The CDR3 runs 15 residues. The V end lost 5 bases, the J end lost 8 bases, and 21 bases lay between the germline ends. Germline CDR1 MDHEN, CDR2 SYDVKM.

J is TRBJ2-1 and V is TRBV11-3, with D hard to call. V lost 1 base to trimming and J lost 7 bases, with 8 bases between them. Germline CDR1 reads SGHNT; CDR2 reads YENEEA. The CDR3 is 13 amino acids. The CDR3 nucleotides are TGTGCCAGCAGCTTAGCCAGCATGAATGAGCAGTTCTTC. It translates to CASSLASMNEQFF.

The CDR3 is CASSLAVVNYGYTF. In DNA form, the CDR3 reads TGTGCCAGCAGCTTGGCGGTTGTCAACTATGGCTACACCTTC. This chain connects TRBV5-5 to TRBJ1-2; D call uncertain. The CDR3 runs to 14 residues. The germline V gene has CDR1 SGHKS and CDR2 YYEKEE (reference sequence). V was trimmed by 0 bases and J by 2 bases, leaving 8 bases between them.

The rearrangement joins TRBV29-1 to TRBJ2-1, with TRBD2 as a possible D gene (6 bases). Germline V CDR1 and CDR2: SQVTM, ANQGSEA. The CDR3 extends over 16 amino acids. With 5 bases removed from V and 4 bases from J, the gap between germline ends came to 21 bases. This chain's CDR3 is CSVKGTYPRTYNEQFF. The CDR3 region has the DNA TGCAGCGTTAAAGGGACTTACCCCCGAACTTACAATGAGCAGTTCTTC.

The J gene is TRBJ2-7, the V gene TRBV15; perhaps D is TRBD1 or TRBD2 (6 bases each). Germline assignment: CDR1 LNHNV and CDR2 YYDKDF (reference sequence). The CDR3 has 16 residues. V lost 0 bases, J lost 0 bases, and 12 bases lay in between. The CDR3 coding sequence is TGTGCCACCAGCAGAGATCCGGGGGCTAGCTCCTACGAGCAGTACTTC. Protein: CATSRDPGASSYEQYF. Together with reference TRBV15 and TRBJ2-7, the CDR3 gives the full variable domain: DAMVIQNPRYQVTQFGKPVTLSCSQTLNHNVMYWYQQKSSQAPKLLFHYYDKDFNNEADTPDNFQSRRPNTSFCFLDIRSPGLGDTAMYLCATSRDPGASSYEQYFGPGTRLTVT.